One sample yielded the 7 T cell receptor beta chains listed below, sequenced in a study of identical twins. MiXCR, applied by TCRdb to the 5' RACE reads, yields one record per CDR3 protein. Of 640,000 or so distinct CDR3 sequences in the sample, around 6.1% were seen once. The source material was naive T cells sorted from blood. The source is a man between 18 and 35 years old in good health.

This clonotype was observed at least ten times. This sequence joins TRBV10-3 and TRBJ2-7; D possibly corresponds to TRBD2 (5 bases). Trimming took off 4 bases at V and 5 bases at J, with 12 bases between the two ends. Germline lookup yields CDR1 ENHRY and CDR2 SYGVKD. The length of the CDR3 is 13 residues. The CDR3 nucleotides read TGTGCCATCAGTGCGGTCGGGATCGACGAGCAGTACGTC. Its translation is CAISAVGIDEQYV.

This clonotype was detected many times. V gene TRBV9 combines with J gene TRBJ2-2; a weak D match, TRBD2 (6 bases). Germline V CDR1 and CDR2: SGDLS, YYNGEE. V was cut by 3 bases and J by 6 bases, with 18 bases left in between. CDR3 length: 16 residues. The CDR3 DNA follows: TGTGCCAGCAGCGCCCAAGTCCCGGGACTCGCCGGGGAGCTGTTTTTT. Residues: CASSAQVPGLAGELFF.

This clonotype appeared many times. This chain connects TRBV24-1 to TRBJ2-7; perhaps TRBD1 as D (6 bases). V was cut by 4 bases and J by 4 bases, with 13 bases left in between. The germline CDR1 and CDR2 sequences are KGHDR and SFDVKD. The CDR3 sequence is 14 residues long. The CDR3 coding sequence is TGTGCCACCAGTGAAGCCGGGACATCTTACGAGCAGTACTTC. As protein: CATSEAGTSYEQYF.

V usage is TRBV12-3 or TRBV12-4 and J usage is TRBJ1-3; D might be TRBD1 (5 bases). V dropped 6 bases and J dropped 1 base, with 13 bases sitting between them. This CDR3 has 15 amino acids. CDR3: CASSPGLYSGNTIYF. For the CDR3, the DNA is TGTGCCAGCAGCCCGGGGCTTTATTCTGGAAACACCATATATTTT.

V is TRBV4-1 and J is TRBJ2-2; TRBD1 matches at 11 bases. Losses at the gene ends were 5 bases for V and 6 bases for J; bases not matched to a gene: 5. This CDR3 comprises 15 residues. The germline gives CDR1 MGHRA, CDR2 YSYEKL. Here the CDR3 reads CASSVPGQGAGELFF. The CDR3 nucleotides read TGCGCCAGCAGCGTACCGGGACAGGGGGCCGGGGAGCTGTTTTTT.

This clonotype has at least ten counts. V is TRBV10-2 and J is TRBJ2-1, with TRBD2 matching 12 bases. Germline lookup yields CDR1 WSHSY and CDR2 SAAADI. The CDR3 spans 14 residues. The trim removed 8 bases at V and 6 bases at J, leaving 5 bases unmatched. The CDR3 spells CASLTSGSINEQFF. The CDR3 coding sequence is TGCGCCAGCCTGACTAGCGGGAGTATCAATGAGCAGTTCTTC.

This clonotype was seen repeatedly, ten times or more. The CDR3 region is CASSLGLTNEQFF. The CDR3 nucleotides are TGTGCCAGCAGCTTAGGACTAACGAATGAGCAGTTCTTC. The chain is built from TRBV3-1 and TRBJ2-1; possibly TRBD2 for D (6 bases). The V gene lost 5 bases and the J gene lost 7 bases, with 12 bases spanning the gap. CDR1 is LGHDT, CDR2 YNNKEL, per germline (reference sequence). The CDR3 spans 13 residues.